The 8 T cell receptor beta chains presented below share a single source sample, sequenced in a study of cytomegalovirus exposure and HLA in healthy donors. A multiplex PCR was run with 60 Vbeta primers and 13 Jbeta primers. Sequenced by immunoSEQ multiplex PCR; TCRdb stores in-frame clones only, minus some. Counted here are about 110,000 clones, less than 70% occurring once; the ten biggest clones make up 5% to 7%. Sequenced material: PBMCs. The receptors here all came from a woman aged 70 to 79 in good health and CMV-seropositive.

The chain links TRBV7-2 to TRBJ2-6; TRBD2 matches 12 bases. This CDR3 comprises 17 residues. The V gene's germline CDR1 is SGHTA and CDR2 FQGNSA. The ends lost 5 bases at V and 3 bases at J; junction bases unmatched: 5. The CDR3 sequence is CASSTRLAGVGANVLTF. DNA for the CDR3: TGTGCCAGCAGCACCCGACTAGCGGGGGTTGGGGCCAACGTCCTGACTTTC. The full variable domain, rest sourced from reference TRBV7-2 and TRBJ2-6, is GAGVSQSPSNKVTEKGKDVELRCDPISGHTALYWYRQSLGQGLEFLIYFQGNSAPDKSGLPSDRFSAERTGGSVSTLTIQRTQQEDSAVYLCASSTRLAGVGANVLTFGAGSRLTVL.

The chain joins TRBV29-1 to TRBJ1-1; D gene unclear. Trimming took off 6 bases at V and 0 bases at J, with 14 bases between the two ends. CDR1 and CDR2 (germline): SQVTM, ANQGSEA. The CDR3 consists of 14 residues. CDR3 in amino acids: CSVLQQQLNTEAFF. The CDR3 nucleotides are TGCAGCGTCTTACAACAGCAACTGAACACTGAAGCTTTCTTT. The full variable domain, with the rest looked up from reference TRBV29-1 and TRBJ1-1, is SAVISQKPSRDICQRGTSLTIQCQVDSQVTMMFWYRQQPGQSLTLIATANQGSEATYESGFVIDKFPISRPNLTFSTLTVSNMSPEDSSIYLCSVLQQQLNTEAFFGQGTRLTVV.

This chain connects TRBV6-1 to TRBJ2-7; D possibly corresponds to TRBD2 (6 bases). In germline, CDR1 is MNHNS, CDR2 SASEGT. Trimming left V 0 bases short and J 3 bases short, with 12 bases between. The length of the CDR3 is 15 residues. CDR3 protein: CASSEALQGGYEQYF. Written as DNA, the CDR3 is TGTGCCAGCAGTGAAGCGCTTCAGGGAGGCTACGAGCAGTACTTC.

The chain uses TRBV11-2 and TRBJ2-1, with a tentative D call TRBD2 (6 bases). The CDR3 extends over 18 amino acids. The V end lost 0 bases, the J end lost 0 bases, and 15 bases lay between the germline ends. Germline CDR1 reads SGHAT; CDR2 reads FQNNGV. Written as DNA, the CDR3 is TGTGCCAGCAGCTTAGATTATGGGGCGGGAATCTCCTACAATGAGCAGTTCTTC. Protein product: CASSLDYGAGISYNEQFF.

Of note for this clone: Other DNA sequences of this sample code for an identical CDR3. V is TRBV30 and J is TRBJ1-1; D might be TRBD1 (5 bases). This CDR3 has 13 amino acids. V was cut by 1 base and J by 5 bases, with 11 bases left in between. Germline assignment: CDR1 GTSNPN and CDR2 SVGIG (reference sequence). This CDR3 is CAWSGQGGTEAFF. The CDR3 coding sequence is TGTGCCTGGAGTGGGCAGGGTGGAACTGAAGCTTTCTTT.

This clone was counted once. The V and J genes are TRBV7-9 and TRBJ1-5; D unresolved. Germline assignment: CDR1 SEHNR and CDR2 FQNEAQ (reference sequence). The V and J ends lost 5 bases and 7 bases respectively, with 15 bases between them. The CDR3 contains 14 residues. The CDR3 spells CASSAAEGRQPQHF. CDR3 bases: TGTGCCAGCAGCGCGGCCGAGGGCAGACAGCCCCAGCATTTT.

This clone was seen a few times. The chain employs TRBV18 and TRBJ1-2; tentatively, D is TRBD1 (6 bases). Germline lookup yields CDR1 KGHSH and CDR2 LQKENI. This CDR3 has 15 amino acids. Trimming pared 1 base from V and 4 bases from J, leaving 13 bases between. The CDR3 DNA is TGTGCCAGCTCACCACGGACAGACAAATCCTATGGCTACACCTTC. The encoded protein is CASSPRTDKSYGYTF.

The chain uses TRBV19 and TRBJ1-5, with 7 bases that match TRBD1. Germline assignment: CDR1 LNHDA and CDR2 SQIVND (reference sequence). This CDR3 has 13 amino acids. The J segment lost 7 bases and the V segment lost 3 bases, leaving 3 bases of the junction unmatched. The CDR3 nucleotides read TGTGCCAGTAGTATCGGGACAGTCCAGCCCCAGCATTTT. Translating gives CASSIGTVQPQHF.